A single sample gave rise to the 15 T cell receptor beta chains below, sequenced in a study of shared clonotypes between healthy human individuals. Produced via immunoSEQ multiplex PCR; TCRdb's table is partial and in-frame only. Of 2 million to 2.5 million clones in the sample, 85% to 95% were seen once. The sequenced sample was naive CD4+ T cells from PBMCs. Indicated subset: CD45RA+ positively selected. The receptors were gathered from a man aged 18 to 30 in good health. Some clones in this sample may be carry-over from other donors' samples.

The chain links TRBV20-1 to TRBJ2-1; unclear D gene. V was shortened by 5 bases and J by 10 bases, with 9 bases between the two germline ends. CDR1 is DFQATT and CDR2 is SNEGSKA in the germline V gene (reference sequence). CDR3 length equals 10 residues. The CDR3 protein is CSAGFLEQFF. CDR3 sequence (DNA): TGCAGTGCTGGCTTCCTAGAGCAGTTCTTC.

The rearrangement links TRBV6-1 to TRBJ1-3; 7 bases match TRBD1. CDR1 is MNHNS, CDR2 SASEGT, per germline. The CDR3 loop spans 13 amino acids. V lost 6 bases and J lost 4; bases outside the gene matches: 3. The CDR3 DNA reads as TGTGCCAGCAGGACAGGGACAGGAAACACCATATATTTT. Translation: CASRTGTGNTIYF.

CDR3 nucleotides: TGCGCCAGCAGCCAGGGTCAGGGAGGGAGAGAGACCCAGTACTTC. This sequence encodes CASSQGQGGRETQYF. The J gene is TRBJ2-5, the V gene TRBV4-1, with 7 bases aligning to TRBD2. V lost 3 bases and J lost 4; bases outside the gene matches: 8. CDR1 and CDR2 (germline): MGHRA, YSYEKL. This CDR3 has 15 amino acids.

About this clone itself: The sample holds other DNA sequences that translate to the same CDR3. The chain combines TRBV7-9 with TRBJ1-5; 8 bases align to TRBD1. The CDR3 has 13 residues. Trimming took 5 bases from V and 7 from J; bases not matched to a gene: 4. Germline CDR1 reads SEHNR; CDR2 reads FQNEAQ (reference sequence). The CDR3 is CASSPGGGQPQHF. In nucleotides, the CDR3 is TGTGCCAGCAGCCCAGGGGGCGGACAGCCCCAGCATTTT.

This chain joins TRBV29-1 and TRBJ2-5; D is unresolved. The J call is in doubt because the DNA end fits TRBJ2-7 better. Germline assignment: CDR1 SQVTM and CDR2 ANQGSEA. The CDR3 runs to 11 residues. CDR3 in amino acids: CSVVGSYEQYF. Here the CDR3 DNA reads TGCAGCGTTGTAGGGTCCTACGAGCAGTACTTC.

Details on this clone: Other DNA sequences in the same sample also yield this CDR3. The chain joins TRBV29-1 to TRBJ2-7, with 11 bases that match TRBD1. After removal of 7 bases from V and 0 bases from J, the junction contained 2 bases not matched to a gene. The germline CDR1 and CDR2 sequences are SQVTM and ANQGSEA. This CDR3 has 13 amino acids. The CDR3 bases are TGCAGCGCTGGGACAGGGGGCTCCTACGAGCAGTACTTC. Protein product: CSAGTGGSYEQYF.

This chain connects TRBV30 to TRBJ2-3; D is undetermined. V dropped 1 base and J dropped 6 bases, with 11 bases sitting between them. There are 13 residues in the CDR3. CDR1 is GTSNPN, CDR2 SVGIG, per germline (reference sequence). The CDR3 bases are TGTGCCTGGAGTGCACTAAAGTGGGATACGCAGTATTTT. Protein product: CAWSALKWDTQYF.

Remarks on this clone: The same CDR3 arises from other DNA sequences in this sample as well. The chain is built from TRBV7-2 and TRBJ2-2; unclear D gene. This CDR3 is built from 14 residues. Germline CDR1 is SGHTA and CDR2 is FQGNSA. Trimming took 3 bases from V and 5 from J, leaving 10 bases between them. The CDR3 is CASSLVGNTGELFF. CDR3 bases: TGTGCCAGCAGCTTGGTAGGGAATACCGGGGAGCTGTTTTTT.

CDR3 nucleotides: TGTGCCTGGAGTGGAAATCCGGGACACCCATCAGGGTGGTCAGATACGCAGTATTTT. Amino acid sequence: CAWSGNPGHPSGWSDTQYF. V gene TRBV30 combines with J gene TRBJ2-3; TRBD1 is a possible D gene (6 bases). The germline V gene has CDR1 GTSNPN and CDR2 SVGIG (reference sequence). The CDR3 totals 19 residues. V was shortened by 1 base and J by 4 bases, with 27 bases between the two germline ends. Drawing the rest from reference TRBV30 and TRBJ2-3, the complete variable domain is SQTIHQWPATLVQPVGSPLSLECTVEGTSNPNLYWYRQAAGRGLQLLFYSVGIGQISSEVPQNLSASRPQDRQFILSSKKLLLSDSGFYLCAWSGNPGHPSGWSDTQYFGPGTRLTVL.

The chain carries TRBV18 and TRBJ2-4, with D perhaps TRBD1 (5 bases). This CDR3 contains 15 residues. V was shortened by 3 bases and J by 5 bases, with 14 bases between the two germline ends. Germline assignment: CDR1 KGHSH and CDR2 LQKENI. As DNA, the CDR3 is TGTGCCAGCTCACCCGGATTGGGGCCGGAAAACATTCAGTACTTC. Translating gives CASSPGLGPENIQYF.

The CDR3 DNA sequence: TGTGCCAGCAGTGTGGGGGACAGGGGTCGGAATGAGCAGTTCTTC. It specifies CASSVGDRGRNEQFF. The chain recombines TRBV6-1 with TRBJ2-1; TRBD1 aligns across 10 bases. The CDR3 consists of 15 residues. The ends lost 4 bases at V and 7 bases at J; junction bases unmatched: 7. Germline CDR1 is MNHNS and CDR2 is SASEGT.

This clone has a single count. This chain uses TRBV2 with TRBJ2-7; D unclear. With 2 bases removed from V and 6 bases from J, the gap between germline ends came to 5 bases. In germline, CDR1 is SNHLY, CDR2 FYNNEI. This CDR3 has 11 residues. This CDR3 is CASSEFPEQYF. The DNA for the CDR3 is TGTGCCAGCAGTGAATTCCCCGAGCAGTACTTC.

J is TRBJ2-5 and V is TRBV29-1, with a weak D call TRBD1 (6 bases). The J call may be incorrect, as the DNA end agrees better with TRBJ2-7. Germline V gives CDR1 SQVTM, CDR2 ANQGSEA. This CDR3 has 12 amino acids. The CDR3 sequence: CSVTGQGYEQYF. The CDR3 DNA is TGCAGCGTTACAGGGCAGGGGTACGAGCAGTACTTC.

A remark on this clone: The same CDR3 arises from other DNA sequences in this sample as well. The chain recombines TRBV10-3 with TRBJ1-1; TRBD1 is a possible D gene (6 bases). The CDR3 loop spans 11 amino acids. Trimming stripped 3 bases from V and 8 bases from J, with 7 bases between. The germline gives CDR1 ENHRY, CDR2 SYGVKD. The CDR3 is CAISEGGEAFF. CDR3 bases: TGTGCCATCAGTGAAGGGGGGGAAGCTTTCTTT.

V gene TRBV6-1 combines with J gene TRBJ2-5; TRBD1 aligns across 7 bases. CDR1 is MNHNS, CDR2 SASEGT, per germline. This CDR3 contains 15 residues. With 4 bases clipped from V and 1 base from J, the junction kept 6 bases outside the gene matches. This CDR3 is CASSASGTAQETQYF. DNA of the CDR3: TGTGCCAGCAGTGCCTCCGGGACAGCCCAAGAGACCCAGTACTTC.